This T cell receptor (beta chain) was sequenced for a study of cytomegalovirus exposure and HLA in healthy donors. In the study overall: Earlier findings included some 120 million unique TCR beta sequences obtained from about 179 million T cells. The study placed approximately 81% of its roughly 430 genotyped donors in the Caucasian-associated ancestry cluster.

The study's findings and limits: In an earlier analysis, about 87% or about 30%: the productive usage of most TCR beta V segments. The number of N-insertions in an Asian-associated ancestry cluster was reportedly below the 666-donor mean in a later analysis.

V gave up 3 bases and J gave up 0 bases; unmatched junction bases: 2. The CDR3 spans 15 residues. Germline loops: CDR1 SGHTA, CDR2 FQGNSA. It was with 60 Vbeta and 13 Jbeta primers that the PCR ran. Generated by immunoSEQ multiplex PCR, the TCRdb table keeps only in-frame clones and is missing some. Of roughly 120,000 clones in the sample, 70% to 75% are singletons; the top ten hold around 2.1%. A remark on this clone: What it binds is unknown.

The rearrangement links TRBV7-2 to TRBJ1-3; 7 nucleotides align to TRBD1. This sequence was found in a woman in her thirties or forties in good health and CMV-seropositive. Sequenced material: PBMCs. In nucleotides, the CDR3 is TGTGCCAGCAGCTTCAGGGACAGCTCTGGAAACACCATATATTTT. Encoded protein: CASSFRDSSGNTIYF.